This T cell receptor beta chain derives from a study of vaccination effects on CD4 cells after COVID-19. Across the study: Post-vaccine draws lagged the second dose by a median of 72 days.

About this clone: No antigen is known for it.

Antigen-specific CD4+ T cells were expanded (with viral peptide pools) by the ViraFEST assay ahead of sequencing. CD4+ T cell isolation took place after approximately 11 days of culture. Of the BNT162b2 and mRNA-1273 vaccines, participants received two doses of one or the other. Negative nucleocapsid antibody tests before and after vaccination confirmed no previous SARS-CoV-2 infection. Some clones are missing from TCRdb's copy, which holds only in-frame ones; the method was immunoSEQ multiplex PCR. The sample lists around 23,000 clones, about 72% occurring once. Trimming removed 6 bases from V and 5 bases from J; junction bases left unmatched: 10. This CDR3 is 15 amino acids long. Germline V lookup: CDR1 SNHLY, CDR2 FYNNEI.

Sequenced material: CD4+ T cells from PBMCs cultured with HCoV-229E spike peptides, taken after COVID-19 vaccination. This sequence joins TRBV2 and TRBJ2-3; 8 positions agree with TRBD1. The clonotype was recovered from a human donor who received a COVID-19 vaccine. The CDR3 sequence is CASRILQGGIDTQYF. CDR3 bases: TGTGCCAGCAGGATCCTACAGGGGGGTATAGATACGCAGTATTTT.